This T cell receptor (beta chain) is drawn from a study of T cells in Graves' hyperthyroidism and ophthalmopathy. As for the study in general: Peripheral blood sampling occurred at initial diagnosis, before any treatment. Study-level points and caveats: The majority of expanded thyroid clonotypes above 0.001 also appeared in blood.

This CDR3 contains 18 residues. From germline, CDR1 is SEHNR and CDR2 FQNEAQ (reference sequence). V was trimmed by 1 base and J by 0 bases, leaving 16 bases between them. Amplification yielded TCR beta CDR3 regions, with RNA transcripts as the source. A first-round RT-PCR of the TCR CDR3 used the HTBI primer set. TCRdb used MiXCR to reprocess the multiplex PCR reads, holding one entry per CDR3 protein. The sample includes fewer than 350,000 distinct CDR3 sequences, 13% seen only once; the top ten take roughly 8%. Exclusion of patients followed from uncontrolled infection, other autoimmune disease, pregnancy or lactation. Drawn at first hyperthyroidism diagnosis, the blood sample preceded any ophthalmopathy symptoms. Turning to this clonotype: The antigen remains undetermined.

This chain connects TRBV7-9 to TRBJ1-5; D may be TRBD1 (6 bases). The sequence derives from a woman in her twenties or thirties with Graves' hyperthyroidism that later progressed to Graves' ophthalmopathy. Material for sequencing was blood. As DNA, the CDR3 is TGTGCCAGCAGCTTAGATGGGGGGGGGGGGCGTAGCAATCAGCCCCAGCATTTT. Translation gives CASSLDGGGGRSNQPQHF.